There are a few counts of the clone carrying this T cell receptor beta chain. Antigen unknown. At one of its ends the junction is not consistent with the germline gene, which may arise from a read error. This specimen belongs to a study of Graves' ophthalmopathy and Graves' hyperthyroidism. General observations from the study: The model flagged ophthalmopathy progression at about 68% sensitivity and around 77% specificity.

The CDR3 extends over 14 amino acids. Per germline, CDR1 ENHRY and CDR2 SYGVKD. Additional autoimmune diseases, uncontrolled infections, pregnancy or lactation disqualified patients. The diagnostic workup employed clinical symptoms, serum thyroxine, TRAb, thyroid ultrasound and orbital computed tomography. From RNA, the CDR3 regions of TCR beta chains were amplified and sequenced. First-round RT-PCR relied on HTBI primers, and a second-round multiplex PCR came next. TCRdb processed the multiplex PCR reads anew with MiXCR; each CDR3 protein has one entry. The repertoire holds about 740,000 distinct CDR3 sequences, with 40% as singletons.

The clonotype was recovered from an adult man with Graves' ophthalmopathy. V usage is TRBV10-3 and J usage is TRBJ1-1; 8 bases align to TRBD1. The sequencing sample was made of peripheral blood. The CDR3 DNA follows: TGTGCCAGCAGTTCCGGACAGGGTTTGGCTGAAGCTTTCTTT. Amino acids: CASSSGQGLAEAFF.